This TCR beta chain appears in the sequencing data of a study of blood T cell repertoires in COVID-19. Germline V gives CDR1 SGHAT, CDR2 FQNNGV. V shed 0 bases and J 0 bases; nucleotides not matched to a gene: 10. The CDR3 sequence is 18 residues long. Patients from Seattle were sampled longitudinally, starting during active infection. Per the authors' pipeline: Amplifying reference gene primers gave estimates of nucleated cell counts. Clones were sequenced by immunoSEQ multiplex PCR, and TCRdb holds only the in-frame ones, with some missing. V, J and clone size derive from that table, while D and trimming were established from the DNA sequence. The table has over 20,000 clones, approximately 72% seen once.

This clonotype was obtained from a man aged 50 or older with COVID-19, enrolled during active disease. The chain has TRBV11-2 and TRBJ2-7; 8 nucleotides align to TRBD2. Sequencing was performed on peripheral blood. CDR3 nucleotide sequence: TGTGCCAGCAGCTTAGATTTGGGACTAGGAATTTCCTCCTACGAGCAGTACTTC. It is translated as CASSLDLGLGISSYEQYF.